Listed here is a single T cell receptor (beta chain). What it recognizes is unknown. Using immunoSEQ multiplex PCR, the repertoire was profiled, and TCRdb retains in-frame clones only, with some absent. The data show 150,000 to 200,000 clones, with 85% to 90% seen just once and about 24% held by the top ten. Germline trimming cut 1 base from V and 5 bases from J; bases unmatched to any gene: 8. CDR1 SGHTA and CDR2 FQGNSA come from the germline V gene. The CDR3 is made up of 16 amino acids. The sample originates from a study of T cell responses to AZD1222 COVID-19 vaccine. Study observations and caveats: A mostly white British donor set with more females was recruited, and clonal diversity was possibly underestimated.

The TCR comes from an adult who received the AZD1222 COVID-19 vaccine. The material sequenced was peripheral blood, taken 28 days after the second AZD1222 dose. V gene TRBV7-2 combines with J gene TRBJ2-7; TRBD2 agrees at 10 bases. Here the CDR3 DNA reads TGTGCCAGCAGCTTAGTGTTAGCGGGAGGTAGGGACGAGCAGTACTTC. Translation gives CASSLVLAGGRDEQYF.